A single sample gave rise to the 9 T cell receptor beta chains below, sequenced in a study of PD-1 blockade in classical Hodgkin lymphoma. Time point of the sample: cycle 4 day 1 (C4D1), after five to seven weeks of nivolumab. No patient escaped relapse after autologous stem cell transplantation, and brentuximab vedotin exposure varied. The method was immunoSEQ multiplex PCR; TCRdb's version includes in-frame clones alone and lacks a portion of them. In the table there are roughly 96,000 clones, more than 85% of which are singletons. This material consisted of peripheral blood mononuclear cells (PBMCs), taken before the fourth cycle of nivolumab. These receptors all stem from a human donor with classical Hodgkin lymphoma.

The chain carries TRBV27 and TRBJ2-2, with 8 bases that match TRBD1. J gave up 4 bases and V 5 bases, and 15 bases lay outside the gene matches. Germline CDR1 and CDR2: MNHEY and SMNVEV (reference sequence). This CDR3 region has 18 residues. The CDR3 spells CASSPGRGRFLSTGELFF. CDR3 sequence (DNA): TGTGCCAGCAGTCCCGGCAGGGGGCGCTTTTTGAGCACCGGGGAGCTGTTTTTT.

This clone has only one observation. The rearrangement uses TRBV5-1 and TRBJ1-3; TRBD1 aligns across 7 bases. The CDR3 has 14 residues. V was pared by 5 bases and J by 3 bases, with 5 bases of the junction left unmatched. Germline V gene sequence: CDR1 SGHRS, CDR2 YFSETQ. CDR3 residues: CASRTGDGGNTIYF. Here the CDR3 DNA reads TGCGCCAGCAGAACAGGGGACGGTGGAAACACCATATATTTT.

With regard to this clone: A far larger clone lies a single base away; this is likely a read error. V is TRBV5-8 and J is TRBJ1-1; D call uncertain. Looked up from germline, CDR1 is SGHTS and CDR2 is YDEGEE. The CDR3 has 14 amino acids. CDR3 sequence: CASSLAEGGTKAFF. The DNA of the CDR3 is TGTGCCAGCAGCTTGGCGGAAGGCGGCACTAAAGCTTTCTTT. The whole variable domain, filled in from reference TRBV5-8 and TRBJ1-1, reads EAGVTQSPTHLIKTRGQQATLRCSPISGHTSVYWYQQALGLGLQFLLWYDEGEERNRGNFPPRFSGRQFPNYSSELNVNALELEDSALYLCASSLAEGGTKAFFGQGTRLTVV.

The rearrangement joins TRBV19 to TRBJ2-3; maybe TRBD2 (7 bases). The V gene lost 6 bases and the J gene lost 1 base, with 11 bases spanning the gap. The germline V gene has CDR1 LNHDA and CDR2 SQIVND (reference sequence). The CDR3 is made up of 14 amino acids. CDR3 amino acids: CASSGGRGTDTQYF. In DNA, the CDR3 is TGTGCCAGTAGCGGGGGGCGGGGCACAGATACGCAGTATTTT. Complete variable domain (other parts from reference TRBV19 and TRBJ2-3): DGGITQSPKYLFRKEGQNVTLSCEQNLNHDAMYWYRQDPGQGLRLIYYSQIVNDFQKGDIAEGYSVSREKKESFPLTVTSAQKNPTAFYLCASSGGRGTDTQYFGPGTRLTVL.

This clone was detected a few times. The rearrangement links TRBV6-5 to TRBJ2-2; no clear D gene. The V gene's germline CDR1 is MNHEY and CDR2 SVGAGI. The germline V and J ends were trimmed by 2 bases and 3 bases, with 1 base remaining between them. The CDR3 totals 12 residues. As DNA, the CDR3 is TGTGCCAGCAGTTACGACACCGGGGAGCTGTTTTTT. This translates into CASSYDTGELFF.

This clone has more than one count but fewer than ten. CDR3 protein: CASSQARGAGYTF. The CDR3 DNA is TGCGCCAGCAGCCAAGCGAGGGGGGCTGGCTACACCTTC. J is TRBJ1-2 and V is TRBV4-1; TRBD1 might be the D (6 bases). The CDR3 contains 13 residues. Germline CDR1 reads MGHRA; CDR2 reads YSYEKL. V was pared by 1 base and J by 7 bases, with 10 bases between.

This clone was recorded only once. CDR3 protein: CSAGGQGKNIQYF. The DNA for the CDR3 is TGCAGCGCGGGGGGACAGGGTAAAAACATTCAGTACTTC. The rearrangement links TRBV29-1 to TRBJ2-4; 9 bases line up with TRBD1. Germline V gives CDR1 SQVTM, CDR2 ANQGSEA. This CDR3 contains 13 residues. The junction had 5 bases not matched to a gene; V was cut back by 7 bases and J by 4 bases.

This clone was seen a single time. J is TRBJ2-7 and V is TRBV12-5; 9 bases align to TRBD2. This CDR3 is 14 amino acids long. With 1 base clipped from V and 3 bases from J, the junction kept 1 base outside the gene matches. Germline loops: CDR1 LGHNT, CDR2 FRNRAP. The CDR3 protein is CASGLGGRVYEQYF. CDR3 DNA: TGTGCTAGTGGTTTGGGCGGGAGGGTCTACGAGCAGTACTTC. Full variable domain (missing parts from reference TRBV12-5 and TRBJ2-7): DARVTQTPRHKVTEMGQEVTMRCQPILGHNTVFWYRQTMMQGLELLAYFRNRAPLDDSGMPKDRFSAEMPDATLATLKIQPSEPRDSAVYFCASGLGGRVYEQYFGPGTRLTVT.

This rearrangement joins TRBV18 to TRBJ2-1; no reliable D call. CDR3 length: 17 residues. Deletions cut 3 bases from V and 0 bases from J, with 15 bases between. Per the germline V gene, CDR1 is KGHSH and CDR2 is LQKENI. The CDR3 reads CASSPLPGFSSYNEQFF. CDR3 nucleotides: TGTGCCAGCTCACCCCTGCCCGGTTTCAGCTCCTACAATGAGCAGTTCTTC.